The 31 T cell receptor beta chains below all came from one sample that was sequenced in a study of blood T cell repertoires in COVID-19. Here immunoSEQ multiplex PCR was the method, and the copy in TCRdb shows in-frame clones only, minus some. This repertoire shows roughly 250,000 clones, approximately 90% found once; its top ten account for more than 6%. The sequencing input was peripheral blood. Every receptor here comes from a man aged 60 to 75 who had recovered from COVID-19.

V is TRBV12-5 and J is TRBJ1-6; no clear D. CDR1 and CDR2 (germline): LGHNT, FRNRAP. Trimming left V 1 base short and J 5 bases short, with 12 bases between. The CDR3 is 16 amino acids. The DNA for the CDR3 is TGTGCTAGTGGTTTGGACCACCTCGGGGATAATTCACCCCTCCACTTT. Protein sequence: CASGLDHLGDNSPLHF.

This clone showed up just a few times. The CDR3 is CASRLPSRGRSEQFF. CDR3 in DNA: TGTGCCAGCAGGCTCCCTTCGCGGGGGCGATCGGAGCAGTTCTTC. This sequence joins TRBV27 and TRBJ2-1, with TRBD2 as a possible D gene (7 bases). Per germline, CDR1 MNHEY and CDR2 SMNVEV (reference sequence). The CDR3 length is 15 residues. Trimming removed 6 bases at V and 10 bases at J, with 22 bases between.

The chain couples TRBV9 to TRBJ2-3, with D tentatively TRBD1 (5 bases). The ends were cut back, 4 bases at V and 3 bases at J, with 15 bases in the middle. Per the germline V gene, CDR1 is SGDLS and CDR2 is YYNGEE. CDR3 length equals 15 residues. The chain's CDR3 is CASSPRPQGTDTQYF. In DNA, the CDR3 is TGTGCCAGCAGCCCCCGACCTCAGGGAACAGATACGCAGTATTTT.

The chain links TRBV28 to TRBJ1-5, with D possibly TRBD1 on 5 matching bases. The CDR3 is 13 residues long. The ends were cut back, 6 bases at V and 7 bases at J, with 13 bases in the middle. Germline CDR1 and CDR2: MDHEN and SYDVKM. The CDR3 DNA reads TGTGCCAGCAGGGGTAGGGACTGGCAGCCCCAGCATTTT. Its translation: CASRGRDWQPQHF.

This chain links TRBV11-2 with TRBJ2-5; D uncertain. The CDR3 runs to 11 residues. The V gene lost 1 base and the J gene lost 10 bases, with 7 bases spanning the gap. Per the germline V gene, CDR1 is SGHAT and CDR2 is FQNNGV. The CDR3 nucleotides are TGTGCCAGCAGCTTAGTCAGAAGCCAGTACTTC. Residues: CASSLVRSQYF.

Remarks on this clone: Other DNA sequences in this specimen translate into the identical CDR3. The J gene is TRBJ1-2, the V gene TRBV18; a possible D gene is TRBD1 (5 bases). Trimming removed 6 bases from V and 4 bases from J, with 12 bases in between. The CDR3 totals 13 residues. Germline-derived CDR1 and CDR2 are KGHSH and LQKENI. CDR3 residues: CASSRDSLYGYTF. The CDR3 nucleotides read TGTGCCAGCTCGCGCGACAGCCTCTATGGCTACACCTTC.

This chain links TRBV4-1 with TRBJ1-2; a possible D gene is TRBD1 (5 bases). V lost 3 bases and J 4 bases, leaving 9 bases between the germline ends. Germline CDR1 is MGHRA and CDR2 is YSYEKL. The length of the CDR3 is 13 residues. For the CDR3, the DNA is TGCGCCAGCAGCCACACAGGTTTCTATGGCTACACCTTC. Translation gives CASSHTGFYGYTF.

CDR3 amino acids: CASRQNRDYQEQFF. CDR3 DNA sequence: TGTGCCAGCAGACAAAACCGGGACTACCAAGAGCAGTTCTTC. The V call is TRBV7-2, the J call TRBJ2-1, with 7 bases identical to TRBD2. The CDR3 is 14 residues long. From germline, CDR1 is SGHTA and CDR2 FQGNSA. V dropped 6 bases and J dropped 10; count of bases not matched to a gene: 12.

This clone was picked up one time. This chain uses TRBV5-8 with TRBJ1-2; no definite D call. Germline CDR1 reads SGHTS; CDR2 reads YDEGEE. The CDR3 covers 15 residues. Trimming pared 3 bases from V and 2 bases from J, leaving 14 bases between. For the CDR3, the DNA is TGTGCCAGCAGCTACCCGCCGGGAGGGAACTATGGCTACACCTTC. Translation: CASSYPPGGNYGYTF.

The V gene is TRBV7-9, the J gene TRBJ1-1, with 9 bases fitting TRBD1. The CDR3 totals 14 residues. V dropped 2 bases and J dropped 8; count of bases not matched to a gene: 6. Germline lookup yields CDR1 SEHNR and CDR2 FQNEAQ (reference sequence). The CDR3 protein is CASSLLNRGHEAFF. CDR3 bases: TGTGCCAGCAGCTTATTGAACAGGGGGCACGAAGCTTTCTTT.

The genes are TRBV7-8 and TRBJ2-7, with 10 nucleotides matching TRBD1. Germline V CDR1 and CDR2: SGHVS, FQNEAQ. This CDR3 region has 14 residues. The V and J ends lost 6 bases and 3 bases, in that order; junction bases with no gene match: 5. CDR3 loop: CASSIRDRGYEQYF. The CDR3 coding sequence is TGTGCCAGCAGTATCCGGGACAGGGGCTACGAGCAGTACTTC.

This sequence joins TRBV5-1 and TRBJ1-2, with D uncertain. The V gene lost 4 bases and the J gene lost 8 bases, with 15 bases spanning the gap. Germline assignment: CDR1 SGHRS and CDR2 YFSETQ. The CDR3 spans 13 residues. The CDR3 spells CASSTSGRQGYTF. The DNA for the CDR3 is TGCGCCAGCAGCACTTCCGGGAGGCAAGGCTACACCTTC.

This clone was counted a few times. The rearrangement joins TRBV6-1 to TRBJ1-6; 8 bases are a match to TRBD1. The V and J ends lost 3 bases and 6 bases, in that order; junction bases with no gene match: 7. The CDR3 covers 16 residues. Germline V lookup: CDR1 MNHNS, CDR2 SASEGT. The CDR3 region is CASSDTGRGPNSPLHF. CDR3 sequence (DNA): TGTGCCAGCAGTGACACAGGCAGGGGGCCTAATTCACCCCTCCACTTT.

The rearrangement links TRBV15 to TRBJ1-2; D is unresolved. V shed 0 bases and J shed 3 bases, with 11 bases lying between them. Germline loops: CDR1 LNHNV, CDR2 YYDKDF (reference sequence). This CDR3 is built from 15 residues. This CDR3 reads CATSRDRRRDYGYTF. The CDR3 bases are TGTGCCACCAGCAGAGATCGTCGGAGGGACTATGGCTACACCTTC. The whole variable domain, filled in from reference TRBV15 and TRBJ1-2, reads DAMVIQNPRYQVTQFGKPVTLSCSQTLNHNVMYWYQQKSSQAPKLLFHYYDKDFNNEADTPDNFQSRRPNTSFCFLDIRSPGLGDTAMYLCATSRDRRRDYGYTFGSGTRLTVV.

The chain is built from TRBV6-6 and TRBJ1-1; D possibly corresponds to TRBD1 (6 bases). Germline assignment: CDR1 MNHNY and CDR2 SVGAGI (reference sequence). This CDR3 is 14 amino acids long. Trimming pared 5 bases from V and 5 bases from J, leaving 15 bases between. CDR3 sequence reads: CASSPPGGVTEAFF. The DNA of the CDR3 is TGTGCCAGCAGTCCCCCGGGGGGCGTAACTGAAGCTTTCTTT.

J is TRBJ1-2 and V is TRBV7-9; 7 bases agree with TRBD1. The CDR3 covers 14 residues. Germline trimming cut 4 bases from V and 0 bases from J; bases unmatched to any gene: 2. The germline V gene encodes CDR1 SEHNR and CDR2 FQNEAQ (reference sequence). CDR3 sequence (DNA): TGTGCCAGCAGCTCGACAGGGTCTAACTATGGCTACACCTTC. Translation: CASSSTGSNYGYTF.

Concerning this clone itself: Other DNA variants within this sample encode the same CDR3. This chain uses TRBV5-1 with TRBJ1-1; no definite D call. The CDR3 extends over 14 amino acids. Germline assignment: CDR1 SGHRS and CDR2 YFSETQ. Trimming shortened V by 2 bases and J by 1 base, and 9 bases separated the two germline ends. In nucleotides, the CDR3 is TGCGCCAGCAGCTTTGGCGGTGAGAACACTGAAGCTTTCTTT. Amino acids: CASSFGGENTEAFF.

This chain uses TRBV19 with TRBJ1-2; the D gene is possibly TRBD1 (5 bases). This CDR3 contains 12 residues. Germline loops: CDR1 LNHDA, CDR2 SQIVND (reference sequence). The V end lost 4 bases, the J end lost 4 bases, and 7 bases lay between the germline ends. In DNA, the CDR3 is TGTGCCAGTAGTAGACAGCTCTATGGCTACACCTTC. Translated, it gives CASSRQLYGYTF.

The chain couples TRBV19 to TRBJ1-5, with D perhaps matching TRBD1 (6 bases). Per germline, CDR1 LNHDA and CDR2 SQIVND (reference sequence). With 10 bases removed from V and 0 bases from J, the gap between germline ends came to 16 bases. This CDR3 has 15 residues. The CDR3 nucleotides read TGTGCCATTTCGGGACATCCTTATAGCAATCAGCCCCAGCATTTT. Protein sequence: CAISGHPYSNQPQHF.

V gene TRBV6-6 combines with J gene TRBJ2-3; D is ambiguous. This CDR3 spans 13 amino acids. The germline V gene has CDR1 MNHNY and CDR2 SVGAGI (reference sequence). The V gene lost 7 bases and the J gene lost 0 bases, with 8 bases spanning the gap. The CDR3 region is CASKPPSTDTQYF. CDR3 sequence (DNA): TGTGCCAGCAAGCCCCCTAGCACAGATACGCAGTATTTT.

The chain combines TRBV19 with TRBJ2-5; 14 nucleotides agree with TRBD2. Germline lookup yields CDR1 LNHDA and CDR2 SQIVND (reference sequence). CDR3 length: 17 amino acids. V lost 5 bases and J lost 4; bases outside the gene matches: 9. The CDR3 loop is CASSDWTSGGLGETQYF. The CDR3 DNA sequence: TGTGCCAGTAGTGATTGGACTAGCGGGGGGCTTGGAGAGACCCAGTACTTC.

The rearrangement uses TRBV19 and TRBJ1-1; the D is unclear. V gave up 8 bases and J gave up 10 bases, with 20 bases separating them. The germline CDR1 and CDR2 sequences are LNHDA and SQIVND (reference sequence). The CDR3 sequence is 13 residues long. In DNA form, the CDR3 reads TGTGCCAGTGGGCCGAACGCGGGGTCTGTAGCTTTCTTT. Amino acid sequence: CASGPNAGSVAFF.

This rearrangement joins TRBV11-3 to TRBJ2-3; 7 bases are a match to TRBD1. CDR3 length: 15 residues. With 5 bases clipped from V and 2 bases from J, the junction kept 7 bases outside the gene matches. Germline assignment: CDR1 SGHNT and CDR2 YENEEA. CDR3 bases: TGTGCCAGCAGCCAGGGGGACGGATACACAGATACGCAGTATTTT. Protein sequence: CASSQGDGYTDTQYF. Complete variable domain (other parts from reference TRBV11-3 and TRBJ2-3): EAGVVQSPRYKIIEKKQPVAFWCNPISGHNTLYWYLQNLGQGPELLIRYENEEAVDDSQLPKDRFSAERLKGVDSTLKIQPAELGDSAVYLCASSQGDGYTDTQYFGPGTRLTVL.

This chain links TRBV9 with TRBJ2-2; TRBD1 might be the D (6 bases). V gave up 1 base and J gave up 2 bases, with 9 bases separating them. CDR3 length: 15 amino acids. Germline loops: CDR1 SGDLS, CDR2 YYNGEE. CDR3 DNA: TGTGCCAGCAGCGTACAGGGACACAACACCGGGGAGCTGTTTTTT. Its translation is CASSVQGHNTGELFF. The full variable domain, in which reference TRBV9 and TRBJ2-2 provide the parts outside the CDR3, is DSGVTQTPKHLITATGQRVTLRCSPRSGDLSVYWYQQSLDQGLQFLIQYYNGEERAKGNILERFSAQQFPDLHSELNLSSLELGDSALYFCASSVQGHNTGELFFGEGSRLTVL.

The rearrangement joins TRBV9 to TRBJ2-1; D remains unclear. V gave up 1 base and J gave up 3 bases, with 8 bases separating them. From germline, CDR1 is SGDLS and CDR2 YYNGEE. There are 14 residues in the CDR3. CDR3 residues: CASSVSSSYNEQFF. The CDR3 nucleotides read TGTGCCAGCAGCGTATCATCCAGCTACAATGAGCAGTTCTTC.

The CDR3 region has the DNA TGTGCCAGCAGTGTTGGGGCAGGGCCGAGCACTGAAGCTTTCTTT. As protein: CASSVGAGPSTEAFF. The V and J genes are TRBV5-4 and TRBJ1-1, with D maybe TRBD1 (5 bases). Germline CDR1 is SGHNT and CDR2 is YYREEE (reference sequence). Trimming cost V 5 bases and J 4 bases, with 18 bases left between them. The CDR3 sequence is 15 residues long.

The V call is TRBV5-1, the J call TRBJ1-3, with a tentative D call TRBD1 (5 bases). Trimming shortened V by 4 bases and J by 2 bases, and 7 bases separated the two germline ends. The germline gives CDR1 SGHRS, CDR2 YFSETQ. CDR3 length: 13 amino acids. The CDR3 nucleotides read TGCGCCAGCAGCCAAGGGGCTGGAAACACCATATATTTT. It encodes CASSQGAGNTIYF.

CDR3 sequence reads: CASSANGGGDTEAFF. In DNA, the CDR3 is TGTGCCAGCAGCGCAAACGGGGGAGGTGACACTGAAGCTTTCTTT. The V call is TRBV9, the J call TRBJ1-1; D possibly corresponds to TRBD1 (5 bases). V was clipped by 3 bases and J by 3 bases, with 15 bases between them. Germline V lookup: CDR1 SGDLS, CDR2 YYNGEE. The CDR3 has 15 amino acids.

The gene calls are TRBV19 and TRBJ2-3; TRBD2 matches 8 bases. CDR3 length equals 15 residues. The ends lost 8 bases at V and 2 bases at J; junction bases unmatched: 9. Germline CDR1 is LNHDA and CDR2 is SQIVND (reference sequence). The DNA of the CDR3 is TGTGCCAGTTTATCCGGGACTAGGATCACAGATACGCAGTATTTT. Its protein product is CASLSGTRITDTQYF. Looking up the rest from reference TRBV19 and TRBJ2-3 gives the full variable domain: DGGITQSPKYLFRKEGQNVTLSCEQNLNHDAMYWYRQDPGQGLRLIYYSQIVNDFQKGDIAEGYSVSREKKESFPLTVTSAQKNPTAFYLCASLSGTRITDTQYFGPGTRLTVL.

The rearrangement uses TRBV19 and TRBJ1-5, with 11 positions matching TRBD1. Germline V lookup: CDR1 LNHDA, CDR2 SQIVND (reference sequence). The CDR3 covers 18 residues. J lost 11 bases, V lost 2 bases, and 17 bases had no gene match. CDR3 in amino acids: CASSISRRDRGFLMAQHF. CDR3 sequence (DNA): TGTGCCAGTAGTATATCCCGCCGGGACAGGGGGTTCCTCATGGCCCAGCATTTT.

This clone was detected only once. The CDR3 sequence: CAWSVGGGANTGELFF. DNA of the CDR3: TGTGCCTGGAGTGTAGGGGGGGGTGCGAACACCGGGGAGCTGTTTTTT. V and J are TRBV30 and TRBJ2-2; D is possibly TRBD2 (7 bases). The CDR3 length is 16 residues. V lost 0 bases to trimming and J lost 0 bases, with 11 bases between them. CDR1 is GTSNPN and CDR2 is SVGIG in the germline V gene (reference sequence).